One and the same sample provided the 2 T cell receptor beta chains below, sequenced in a study of immunodeficiency. Their target antigens are unknown. Generated by immunoSEQ multiplex PCR, the TCRdb table keeps only in-frame clones and is missing some. The sample gives some 2,500 clones, approximately 86% of which show up once; approximately 19% is in the top ten. Study results and limitations: CD4+ V-J pairing and productive entropy appeared similar in patients and controls.

Specimen: CD4+ T cells from blood. All receptors derive from a woman under 30 with POLD1 deficiency.

The rearrangement links TRBV6-5 to TRBJ1-2; tentative D call: TRBD1 (5 bases). Germline lookup yields CDR1 MNHEY and CDR2 SVGAGI. This CDR3 is built from 14 residues. Trimming stripped 2 bases from V and 3 bases from J, with 10 bases between. CDR3 nucleotides: TGTGCCAGCAGTTACAGGCAGGGAGACTATGGCTACACCTTC. Its protein is CASSYRQGDYGYTF.

The J gene is TRBJ1-2, the V gene TRBV5-1, with 8 bases that match TRBD1. Trimming took 2 bases from V and 0 from J; bases not matched to a gene: 12. Per germline, CDR1 SGHRS and CDR2 YFSETQ. CDR3 length: 18 amino acids. CDR3 in amino acids: CASSLGSGQVVTNYGYTF. CDR3 DNA sequence: TGCGCCAGCAGCTTAGGGTCGGGACAGGTGGTTACTAACTATGGCTACACCTTC.